The 23 T cell receptor beta chains reported below all come from one sample, sequenced in a study of T cell changes during pregnancy in multiple sclerosis. The assay was immunoSEQ multiplex PCR, and TCRdb's table has in-frame clones only and misses some. The sample has under 45,000 clones; 91% are singletons. Sample: CD4+ T cells from peripheral blood mononuclear cells, taken in the second trimester of pregnancy. These TCRs come from a female donor in good health, enrolled as a control in a pregnancy study.

This rearrangement joins TRBV4-1 to TRBJ2-1, with TRBD2 identical over 10 bases. The germline V gene encodes CDR1 MGHRA and CDR2 YSYEKL. V shed 0 bases, J shed 9 bases, and the junction held 11 bases outside the gene matches. This CDR3 is 17 amino acids long. This CDR3 is CASSQDPAGGPAGEQFF. The DNA of the CDR3 is TGCGCCAGCAGCCAAGATCCAGCGGGAGGGCCTGCCGGTGAGCAGTTCTTC.

The J gene is TRBJ1-1, the V gene TRBV6-5, with a possible D match to TRBD1 (5 bases). The length of the CDR3 is 13 residues. Looked up from germline, CDR1 is MNHEY and CDR2 is SVGAGI. The ends were cut back, 5 bases at V and 10 bases at J, with 17 bases in the middle. Here the CDR3 reads CASSQLGGGRAFF. Written as DNA, the CDR3 is TGTGCCAGCAGTCAACTGGGGGGAGGGAGAGCTTTCTTT.

V is TRBV6-5 and J is TRBJ2-7, with 11 nucleotides matching TRBD2. Germline CDR1 MNHEY, CDR2 SVGAGI. The CDR3 loop spans 15 amino acids. The trim removed 5 bases at V and 2 bases at J, leaving 5 bases unmatched. CDR3 DNA: TGTGCCAGCAGTCACGGGACTAGCGGCACCTACGAGCAGTACTTC. Its protein product is CASSHGTSGTYEQYF.

This chain uses TRBV5-1 with TRBJ1-1, with 8 bases identical to TRBD1. V shed 4 bases, J shed 3 bases, and the junction held 2 bases outside the gene matches. Looked up from germline, CDR1 is SGHRS and CDR2 is YFSETQ. This CDR3 region has 13 residues. CDR3 amino acids: CASSKDRDTEAFF. The CDR3 bases are TGCGCCAGCAGCAAGGACAGGGACACTGAAGCTTTCTTT.

J is TRBJ2-5 and V is TRBV6-6; D uncertain. CDR1 and CDR2 (germline): MNHNY, SVGAGI (reference sequence). This CDR3 spans 14 amino acids. The ends were cut back, 6 bases at V and 5 bases at J, with 16 bases in the middle. CDR3 DNA sequence: TGTGCCAGCAGCAAAGAGCTGGGCCGGGAGACCCAGTACTTC. Translating it yields CASSKELGRETQYF.

The chain is built from TRBV10-2 and TRBJ2-5, with D perhaps matching TRBD1 (6 bases). Germline V lookup: CDR1 WSHSY, CDR2 SAAADI. V was cut by 6 bases and J by 5 bases, with 10 bases left in between. The CDR3 has 12 amino acids. The CDR3 region is CASSHTGETQYF. CDR3 DNA: TGCGCCAGCAGCCATACAGGGGAGACCCAGTACTTC.

This chain joins TRBV5-5 and TRBJ2-7; D perhaps matches TRBD2 (6 bases). CDR3 length: 16 residues. Trimming took 0 bases from V and 1 from J, leaving 14 bases between them. Germline CDR1 SGHKS, CDR2 YYEKEE (reference sequence). This CDR3 reads CASSLVGTEISYEQYF. The DNA for the CDR3 is TGTGCCAGCAGCTTGGTTGGGACTGAGATTTCCTACGAGCAGTACTTC. The full variable domain, completed using reference TRBV5-5 and TRBJ2-7, is DAGVTQSPTHLIKTRGQQVTLRCSPISGHKSVSWYQQVLGQGPQFIFQYYEKEERGRGNFPDRFSARQFPNYSSELNVNALLLGDSALYLCASSLVGTEISYEQYFGPGTRLTVT.

V and J are TRBV10-3 and TRBJ2-1; TRBD2 agrees at 7 bases. With 11 bases clipped from V and 5 bases from J, the junction kept 6 bases outside the gene matches. The CDR3 covers 12 residues. Germline assignment: CDR1 ENHRY and CDR2 SYGVKD. CDR3 in amino acids: CALGTNHNEQFF. DNA for the CDR3: TGTGCCCTCGGGACTAACCACAATGAGCAGTTCTTC.

This sequence joins TRBV7-9 and TRBJ1-4; the match to TRBD1 covers 7 bases. V shed 6 bases and J 6 bases; nucleotides not matched to a gene: 4. The CDR3 is made up of 13 amino acids. Per the germline V gene, CDR1 is SEHNR and CDR2 is FQNEAQ (reference sequence). CDR3 sequence reads: CASRSGQYEKLFF. For the CDR3, the DNA is TGTGCCAGCAGGTCGGGACAGTATGAAAAACTGTTTTTT.

A few counts support this clone. The DNA for the CDR3 is TGCGCCAGCAGCGATTCGGGGGTCTACACAGATACGCAGTATTTT. Translation gives CASSDSGVYTDTQYF. The genes are TRBV5-1 and TRBJ2-3; D is possibly TRBD2 (6 bases). Germline V CDR1 and CDR2: SGHRS, YFSETQ. The ends were cut back, 4 bases at V and 2 bases at J, with 14 bases in the middle. The CDR3 length is 15 residues.

The V call is TRBV6-1, the J call TRBJ2-3; D call uncertain. The CDR3 loop spans 15 amino acids. Per germline, CDR1 MNHNS and CDR2 SASEGT. The ends were cut back, 4 bases at V and 0 bases at J, with 11 bases in the middle. The CDR3 protein is CASSVSPESTDTQYF. As DNA, the CDR3 is TGTGCCAGCAGTGTCTCCCCTGAGAGCACAGATACGCAGTATTTT.

The CDR3 DNA follows: TGTGCCTGGAGTGTAAACAGGGGATACACAGATACGCAGTATTTT. Protein: CAWSVNRGYTDTQYF. The chain couples TRBV30 to TRBJ2-3, with 7 nucleotides matching TRBD1. The germline gives CDR1 GTSNPN, CDR2 SVGIG (reference sequence). The V gene end was trimmed by 0 bases and the J gene end by 2 bases; junction bases not matched to a gene: 5. The CDR3 sequence is 15 residues long.

The rearrangement links TRBV11-2 to TRBJ1-1; D might be TRBD1 (5 bases). The CDR3 is 11 amino acids. V shed 4 bases and J shed 8 bases, with 8 bases lying between them. Germline lookup yields CDR1 SGHAT and CDR2 FQNNGV. CDR3 in amino acids: CASSSNREAFF. CDR3 nucleotides: TGTGCCAGCAGCTCTAACAGGGAAGCTTTCTTT.

Here the CDR3 reads CATSREKTSSWSQPQHF. CDR3 bases: TGTGCCACCAGCAGAGAAAAAACAAGTTCCTGGAGTCAGCCCCAGCATTTT. This chain uses TRBV15 with TRBJ1-5; D not resolved. The CDR3 contains 17 residues. The V and J ends lost 0 bases and 6 bases respectively, with 18 bases between them. Germline CDR1 is LNHNV and CDR2 is YYDKDF (reference sequence).

J is TRBJ1-5 and V is TRBV10-3; maybe TRBD1 (6 bases). V gave up 4 bases and J gave up 6 bases, with 16 bases separating them. The CDR3 spans 15 residues. From germline, CDR1 is ENHRY and CDR2 SYGVKD. The CDR3 DNA reads as TGTGCCATCAGTGGATCGTCGGACAGCCTTCAGCCCCAGCATTTT. Translation: CAISGSSDSLQPQHF.

The chain links TRBV5-1 to TRBJ1-1; D uncertain. The germline V and J ends were trimmed by 0 bases and 4 bases, with 7 bases remaining between them. This CDR3 is 13 amino acids long. Germline loops: CDR1 SGHRS, CDR2 YFSETQ. CDR3 residues: CASSLEAVTEAFF. The CDR3 nucleotides read TGCGCCAGCAGCTTGGAGGCGGTCACTGAAGCTTTCTTT.

This rearrangement joins TRBV2 to TRBJ1-1, with unresolved D. The V end was cut by 7 bases, the J end by 10 bases, with 16 bases between. Looked up from germline, CDR1 is SNHLY and CDR2 is FYNNEI. This CDR3 is built from 12 residues. CDR3 sequence (DNA): TGTGCCAGCAAGACCGGGTCCGAGGGAGCTTTCTTT. Its protein product is CASKTGSEGAFF.

This clone was seen once. The chain has TRBV9 and TRBJ2-1; D ambiguous. CDR1 is SGDLS and CDR2 is YYNGEE in the germline V gene. With 3 bases removed from V and 6 bases from J, the gap between germline ends came to 4 bases. There are 11 residues in the CDR3. The CDR3 sequence is CASSAVNEQFF. The CDR3 DNA is TGTGCCAGCAGCGCCGTCAATGAGCAGTTCTTC.

This chain joins TRBV10-1 and TRBJ2-7, with 11 bases that match TRBD2. The CDR3 sequence is 17 residues long. The junction had 9 bases not matched to a gene; V was cut back by 2 bases and J by 3 bases. Germline CDR1 is WNHNN and CDR2 is SYGVQD (reference sequence). CDR3 DNA: TGCGCCAGCAGTGAGATAGTATCCGGGACTAGCGGCTACGAGCAGTACTTC. This sequence encodes CASSEIVSGTSGYEQYF.

The count of this clone is one. V gene TRBV19 combines with J gene TRBJ2-3; 11 positions agree with TRBD2. The germline V gene has CDR1 LNHDA and CDR2 SQIVND (reference sequence). Losses at the gene ends were 6 bases for V and 3 bases for J; bases not matched to a gene: 8. The CDR3 length is 16 residues. The DNA for the CDR3 is TGTGCCAGTAGGAATTTAGCGGGGGGGCAGACAGATACGCAGTATTTT. This encodes CASRNLAGGQTDTQYF.

This clone was detected once. The chain links TRBV18 to TRBJ2-7; D is possibly TRBD1 (6 bases). Germline V CDR1 and CDR2: KGHSH, LQKENI. With 6 bases removed from V and 5 bases from J, the gap between germline ends came to 20 bases. The length of the CDR3 is 15 residues. CDR3 coding DNA: TGTGCCAGCTCGCAAATACGGGCAGGGGTCCACGAGCAGTACTTC. Its protein product is CASSQIRAGVHEQYF.

J is TRBJ2-5 and V is TRBV5-1, with unresolved D. The CDR3 has 12 amino acids. Germline assignment: CDR1 SGHRS and CDR2 YFSETQ. V dropped 0 bases and J dropped 5 bases, with 5 bases sitting between them. The CDR3 DNA reads as TGCGCCAGCAGCTTGGCTATGGAGACCCAGTACTTC. Translation gives CASSLAMETQYF.

The table lists this clone with a count of one. The DNA of the CDR3 is TGTGCCAGCAGTGGCCGACAGGGGCGTTTCCATGAGCAGTTCTTC. Translation gives CASSGRQGRFHEQFF. The J gene is TRBJ2-1, the V gene TRBV6-1; TRBD1 matches at 8 bases. The V segment lost 4 bases and the J segment 8 bases; nucleotides outside the gene matches: 10. Germline CDR1 is MNHNS and CDR2 is SASEGT. This CDR3 is 15 amino acids long.